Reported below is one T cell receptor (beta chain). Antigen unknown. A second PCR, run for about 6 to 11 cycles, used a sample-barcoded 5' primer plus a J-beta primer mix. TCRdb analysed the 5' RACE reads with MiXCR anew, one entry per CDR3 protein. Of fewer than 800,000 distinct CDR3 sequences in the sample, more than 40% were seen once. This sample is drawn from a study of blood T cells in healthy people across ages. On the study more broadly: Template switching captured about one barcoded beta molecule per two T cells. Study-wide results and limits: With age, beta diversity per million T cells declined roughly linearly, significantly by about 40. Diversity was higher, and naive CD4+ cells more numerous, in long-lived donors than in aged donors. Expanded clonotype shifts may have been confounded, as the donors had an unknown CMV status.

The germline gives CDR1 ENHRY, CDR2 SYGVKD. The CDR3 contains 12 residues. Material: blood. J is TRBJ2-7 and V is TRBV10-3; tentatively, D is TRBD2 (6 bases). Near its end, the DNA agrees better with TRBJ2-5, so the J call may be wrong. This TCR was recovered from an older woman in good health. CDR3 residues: CAISQEGRTQYF. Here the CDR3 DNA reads TGTGCCATCAGCCAGGAGGGGCGGACCCAGTACTTC.